This T cell receptor beta chain was captured in a study of blood T cell repertoires in COVID-19 (TCRdb year 2020). About the investigation overall: The collaborator samples originated in the United States, Italy and Spain and spanned the acute and convalescent phases of COVID-19. The samples were drawn from two sources: the first 160 participants of the ongoing ImmuneRACE study, and over 1,000 subjects contributed by 6 global collaborators. Nearly every sample came with metadata listing a de-identified subject ID, COVID-19 status, age in years and sex. The dataset comprised deeply sampled blood TCRbeta repertoires from subjects exposed to, actively infected with, or recovered from COVID-19. Where HLA class I and class II types were available, the types were taken from metadata supplied by the sample provider, not from assay-based typing. A freely available public database, intended as a resource for researchers studying the immune response to SARS-CoV-2, is where the repertoires were released. The material from the prospective study consisted of cDNA or gDNA derived from T cells, B-cell-depleted T cells, or PBMCs. The study at large found these results: How much clinical and demographic metadata was included differed by source and by participant, and the metadata was provided uncurated.

In the prospective study, participants were 18 to 89 years old, resided in approximately 25 geographic areas of the United States, and were enrolled through a virtual design. To assign participants to cohorts, the prospective study relied on clinical history that participants themselves reported in a screening survey and a study questionnaire. Each participant in the prospective study had whole blood, serum and a nasopharyngeal or oropharyngeal swab collected by mobile phlebotomists. Prospective study participants could optionally give additional blood draws and questionnaires over an approximately 2-month period. Before DNA extraction, prospective study blood samples were shipped either frozen or at room temperature. Remarks on this clone: No cognate antigen has been identified for it. The sample holds no much larger clone one base away, and base qualities are not on file.

TCRbeta CDR3 regions were amplified from genomic DNA using the immunoSEQ Assay, a bias-controlled multiplex PCR. The study's own analysis went as follows. The number of nucleated cells in each sample was estimated by amplification of reference gene primers within the assay. Sequence reads were collapsed and filtered to measure the absolute abundance of every unique TCRbeta CDR3 rearrangement. Productive Simpson clonality was computed per sample as the square root of Simpson's diversity index over productive rearrangements. TCRdb mirrors the immuneACCESS table, restricted to in-frame sequences. Some clones are absent from its copies; in checked studies, under half trace to an unresolved V gene, and the reason for the others is unknown. Clone size and the V and J calls come from that table; the DNA yielded D and trimming. For this sample the table gives about 200,000 clones, of which 86% were detected only once. Jointly, the top ten make up 5.6% of the sample.

There are 13 amino acids in the CDR3, from cysteine to phenylalanine inclusive. CDR3 DNA only is kept here, 39 bases in frame from base 1. The germline V gene supplies CDR1 MDHEN and CDR2 SYDVKM. The junction carries 14 bases between V and J, which are trimmed by 8 bases and 5 bases respectively. Source material: PBMCs or T cells enriched from blood (not recorded which). The chain joins TRBV28 to TRBJ2-3; the D gene remains uncertain. The TCR comes from a middle-aged man with acute COVID-19. The CDR3 loop reads CASLRLSRDTQYF. DNA sequence: TGTGCCAGCCTCCGTCTAAGCCGAGATACGCAGTATTTT.